The present entry profiles one T cell receptor (beta chain) with its context. This sample stems from a study of blood T cell repertoires in COVID-19. About the research overall: Samples representing acute and convalescent COVID-19 were sourced from the United States, Italy and Spain. Sources were T cells, B-cell-depleted T cells, or PBMCs; the material itself was cDNA or gDNA.

Produced via immunoSEQ multiplex PCR; TCRdb's table is partial and in-frame only. The sample has about 59,000 clones; roughly 89% are singletons. This CDR3 has 16 residues. Between the trimmed V and J ends, which lost 4 bases and 3 bases, there was a span of 18 bases. CDR1 and CDR2 (germline): SGDLS, YYNGEE. Material: peripheral blood. This sequence joins TRBV9 and TRBJ2-3; D is perhaps TRBD2 (5 bases). This clonotype was obtained from a human donor in a cohort sampled during active COVID-19. The DNA for the CDR3 is TGTGCCAGCAGCTTGGGCGGGCCGGCAAGAACAGATACGCAGTATTTT. Protein: CASSLGGPARTDTQYF.